This T cell receptor (beta chain) was captured by sequencing in a study of T cells expressing NK-cell markers. Background on the study: All TCR beta repertoires analysed originated from sorted CD3+CD56+NKG2C+, CD3+CD56+NKG2C- and CD3+CD56-NKG2C+ T cells.

Study results and limitations: These clonotypes, the leaders elsewhere, also led the CD3+CD56-NKG2C+ fraction in four donors. Dominant NKG2C+ clonotypes in roughly six donors made up about 1.0-8% of CD8+ T cells.

TCRdb reprocessed the 5' RACE reads and reports one entry per CDR3 protein, with no DNA. The table gives roughly 450,000 distinct CDR3 sequences; the top ten clones make up more than 1.4% of it. Worth noting for this clonotype: Its antigen remains unidentified.

The clonotype was recovered from a woman in her forties or fifties in good health. Sequencing was performed on blood T cells: a sorted CD56 or NKG2C T cell subset, CD4+ or CD8+ T cells, or bulk PBMC T cells (not recorded which).

CDR3 amino acids: CASSSGLGQFF. The chain combines TRBV6-5 with TRBJ2-1; the D call of TRBD2 rests on TCRdb alone, since no DNA is present to check it. Germline V gene sequence: CDR1 MNHEY, CDR2 SVGAGI. The CDR3 extends over 11 amino acids.